This T cell receptor (beta chain) was sequenced for a study of CXCR3-negative and CXCR3-positive naive CD8 T cells. Worth noting for this clonotype: The antigen is not known.

Study-wide findings and caveats: Naive subsets had comparable surface CD5, so TRB CDR3 properties gauged TCR strength. Naive cells with CXCR3 showed TRB CDR3s that were more hydrophobic than those in CXCR3-negative naive cells. Memory, not naive, CXCR3-negative and CXCR3-positive cells differed in TRBV-TRBJ usage.

The libraries of TRB cDNA were prepared using 5' RACE with UMI labels. For each CDR3 protein, TCRdb gives one entry from its re-call of the 5' RACE reads, without DNA. The listing records 130,000 to 150,000 distinct CDR3 sequences. The CDR3 covers 19 residues. Germline V CDR1 and CDR2: SGHTA, FQGNSA. Sequenced input: naive CXCR3+ CD8+ T cells from blood. This sample's subset: CD45RO-CCR7+CD27+CD95- naive CD8+ T cells expressing CXCR3 (TNR3+). The genes are TRBV7-2 and TRBJ2-2; TCRdb's D call of TRBD2 is untestable without DNA. The sequence was collected from a human donor in good health. Some clones in this sample may be carry-over from other donors' samples. CDR3 region: CASSFSWTSGGDETGELFF.